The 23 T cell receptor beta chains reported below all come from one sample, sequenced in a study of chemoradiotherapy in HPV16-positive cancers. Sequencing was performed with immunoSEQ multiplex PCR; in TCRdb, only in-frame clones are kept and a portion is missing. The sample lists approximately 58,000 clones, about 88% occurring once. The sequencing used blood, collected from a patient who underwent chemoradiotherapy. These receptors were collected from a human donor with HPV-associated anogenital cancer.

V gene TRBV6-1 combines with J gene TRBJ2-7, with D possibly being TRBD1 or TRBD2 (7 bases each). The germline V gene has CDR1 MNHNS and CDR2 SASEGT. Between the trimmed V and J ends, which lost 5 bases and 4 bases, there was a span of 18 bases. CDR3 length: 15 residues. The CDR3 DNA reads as TGTGCCAGCAGTCTAGGGGGCGGGAGATTGTACGAGCAGTACTTC. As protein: CASSLGGGRLYEQYF.

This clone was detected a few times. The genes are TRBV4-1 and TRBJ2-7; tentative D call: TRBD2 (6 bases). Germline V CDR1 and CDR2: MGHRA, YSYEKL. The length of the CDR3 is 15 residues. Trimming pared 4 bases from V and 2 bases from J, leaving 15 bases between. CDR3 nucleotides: TGCGCCAGCAGCCCATCGTCGACGGGGGCCTACGAGCAGTACTTC. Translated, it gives CASSPSSTGAYEQYF.

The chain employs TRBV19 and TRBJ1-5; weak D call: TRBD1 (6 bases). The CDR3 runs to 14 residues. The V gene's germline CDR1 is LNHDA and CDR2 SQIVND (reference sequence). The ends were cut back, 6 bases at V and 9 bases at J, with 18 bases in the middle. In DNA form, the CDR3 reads TGTGCCAGTAGCCTACCGGGGGGGGCCACGCCCCAGCATTTT. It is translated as CASSLPGGATPQHF.

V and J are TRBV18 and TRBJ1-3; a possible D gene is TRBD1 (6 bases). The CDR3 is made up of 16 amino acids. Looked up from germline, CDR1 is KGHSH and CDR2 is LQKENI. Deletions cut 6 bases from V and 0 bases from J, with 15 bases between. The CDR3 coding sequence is TGTGCCAGCTCCCCTCGGGGGCCTATCTCTGGAAACACCATATATTTT. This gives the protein CASSPRGPISGNTIYF. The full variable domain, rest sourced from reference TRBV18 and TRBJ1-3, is NAGVMQNPRHLVRRRGQEARLRCSPMKGHSHVYWYRQLPEEGLKFMVYLQKENIIDESGMPKERFSAEFPKEGPSILRIQQVVRGDSAAYFCASSPRGPISGNTIYFGEGSWLTVV.

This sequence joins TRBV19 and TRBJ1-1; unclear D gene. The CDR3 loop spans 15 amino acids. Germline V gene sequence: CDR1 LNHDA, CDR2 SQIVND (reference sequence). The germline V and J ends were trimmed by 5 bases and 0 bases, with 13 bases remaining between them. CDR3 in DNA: TGTGCCAGTAGTTCCGGGCGAGGTATGAACACTGAAGCTTTCTTT. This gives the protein CASSSGRGMNTEAFF.

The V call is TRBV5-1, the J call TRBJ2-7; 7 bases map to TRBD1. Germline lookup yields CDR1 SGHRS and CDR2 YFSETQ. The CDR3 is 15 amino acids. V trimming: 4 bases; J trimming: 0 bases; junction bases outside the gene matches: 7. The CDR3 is CASSLTGTASYEQYF. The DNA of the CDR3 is TGCGCCAGCAGCCTAACCGGGACAGCCTCCTACGAGCAGTACTTC.

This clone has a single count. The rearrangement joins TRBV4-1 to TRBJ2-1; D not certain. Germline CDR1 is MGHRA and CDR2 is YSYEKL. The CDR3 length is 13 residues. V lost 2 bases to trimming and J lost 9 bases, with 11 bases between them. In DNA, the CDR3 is TGCGCCAGCAGCCAATCCCCGGGCAGTGAGCAGTTCTTC. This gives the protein CASSQSPGSEQFF.

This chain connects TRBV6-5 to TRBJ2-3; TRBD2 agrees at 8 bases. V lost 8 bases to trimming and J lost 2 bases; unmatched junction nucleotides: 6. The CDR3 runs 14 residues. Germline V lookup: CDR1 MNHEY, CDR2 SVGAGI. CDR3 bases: TGTGCCAGCGGGGCGCGGGGGGTCACAGATACGCAGTATTTT. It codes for CASGARGVTDTQYF.

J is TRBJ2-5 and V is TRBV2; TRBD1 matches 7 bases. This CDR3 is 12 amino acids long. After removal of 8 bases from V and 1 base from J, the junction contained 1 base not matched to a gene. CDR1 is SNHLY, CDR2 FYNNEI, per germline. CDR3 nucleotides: TGTGCCAGCTACAGGGGCCAAGAGACCCAGTACTTC. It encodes CASYRGQETQYF. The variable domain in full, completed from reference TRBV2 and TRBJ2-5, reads EPEVTQTPSHQVTQMGQEVILRCVPISNHLYFYWYRQILGQKVEFLVSFYNNEISEKSEIFDDQFSVERPDGSNFTLKIRSTKLEDSAMYFCASYRGQETQYFGPGTRLLVL.

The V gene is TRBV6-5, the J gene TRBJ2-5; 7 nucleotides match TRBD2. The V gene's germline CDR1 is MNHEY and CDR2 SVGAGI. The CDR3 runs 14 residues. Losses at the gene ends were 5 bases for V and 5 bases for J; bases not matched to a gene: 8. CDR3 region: CASSTRERGETQYF. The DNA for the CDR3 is TGTGCCAGCAGTACGCGGGAGCGCGGGGAGACCCAGTACTTC.

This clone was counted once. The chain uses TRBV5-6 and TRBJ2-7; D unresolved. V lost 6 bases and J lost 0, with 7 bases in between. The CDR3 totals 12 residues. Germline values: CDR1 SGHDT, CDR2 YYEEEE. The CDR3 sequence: CASTRGSYEQYF. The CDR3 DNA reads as TGTGCCAGCACCCGAGGCTCCTACGAGCAGTACTTC.

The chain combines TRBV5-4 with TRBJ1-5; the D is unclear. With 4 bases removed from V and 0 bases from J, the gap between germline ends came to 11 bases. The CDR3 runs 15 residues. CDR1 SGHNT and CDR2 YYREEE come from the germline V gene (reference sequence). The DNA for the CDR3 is TGTGCCAGCAGCCAAGGCTTGGATAGCAATCAGCCCCAGCATTTT. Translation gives CASSQGLDSNQPQHF.

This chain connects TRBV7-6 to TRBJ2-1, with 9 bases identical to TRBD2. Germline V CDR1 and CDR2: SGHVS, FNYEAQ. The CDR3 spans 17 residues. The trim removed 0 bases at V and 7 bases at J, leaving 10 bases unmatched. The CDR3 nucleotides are TGTGCCAGCAGCTTAGCGATTGCGGGAGGGCCGGAAAATGAGCAGTTCTTC. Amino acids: CASSLAIAGGPENEQFF.

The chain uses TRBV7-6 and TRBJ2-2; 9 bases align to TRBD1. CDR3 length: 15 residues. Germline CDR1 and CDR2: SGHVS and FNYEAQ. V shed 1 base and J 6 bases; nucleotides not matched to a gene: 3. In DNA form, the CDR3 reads TGTGCCAGCAGCTTAGGACAGGGGGGGCCCGGGGAGCTGTTTTTT. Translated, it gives CASSLGQGGPGELFF.

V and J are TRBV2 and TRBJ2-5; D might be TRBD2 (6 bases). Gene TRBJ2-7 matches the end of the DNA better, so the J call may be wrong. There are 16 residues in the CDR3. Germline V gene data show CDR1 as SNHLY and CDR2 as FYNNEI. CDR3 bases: TGTGCCAGCAGTGGGGGAGGAGGATCTCTCTCCTACGAGCAGTACTTC. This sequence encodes CASSGGGGSLSYEQYF.

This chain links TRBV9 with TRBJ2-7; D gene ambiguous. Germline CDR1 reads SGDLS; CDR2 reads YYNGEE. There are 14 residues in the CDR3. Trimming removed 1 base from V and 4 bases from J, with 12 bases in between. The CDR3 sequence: CASSVTEQAYEQYF. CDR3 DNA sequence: TGTGCCAGCAGCGTAACGGAGCAGGCTTACGAGCAGTACTTC.

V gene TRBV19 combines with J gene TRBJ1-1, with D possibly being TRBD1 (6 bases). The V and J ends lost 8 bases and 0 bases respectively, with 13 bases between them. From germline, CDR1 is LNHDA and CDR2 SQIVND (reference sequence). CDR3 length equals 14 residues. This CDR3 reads CASATGILNTEAFF. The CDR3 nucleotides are TGTGCCAGTGCTACAGGGATTTTGAACACTGAAGCTTTCTTT.

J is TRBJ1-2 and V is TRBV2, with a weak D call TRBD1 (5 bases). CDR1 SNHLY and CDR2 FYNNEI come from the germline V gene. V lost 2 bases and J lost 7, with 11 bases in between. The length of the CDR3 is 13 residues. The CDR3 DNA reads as TGTGCCAGCAGTGAAATGAAGAGGGGTGGCTACACCTTC. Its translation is CASSEMKRGGYTF.

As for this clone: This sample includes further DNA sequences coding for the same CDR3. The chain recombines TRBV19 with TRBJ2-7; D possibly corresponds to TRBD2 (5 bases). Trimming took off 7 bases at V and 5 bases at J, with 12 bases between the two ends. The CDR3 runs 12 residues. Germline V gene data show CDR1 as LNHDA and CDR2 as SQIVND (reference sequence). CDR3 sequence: CASTGGRDEQYF. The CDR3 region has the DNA TGTGCCAGTACAGGCGGGCGGGACGAGCAGTACTTC.

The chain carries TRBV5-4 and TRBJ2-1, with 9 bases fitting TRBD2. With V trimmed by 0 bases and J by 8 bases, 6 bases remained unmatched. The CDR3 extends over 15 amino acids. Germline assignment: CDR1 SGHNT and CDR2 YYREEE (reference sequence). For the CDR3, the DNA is TGTGCCAGCAGCTTGGCGGGGATAGCGGGGGATGAGCAGTTCTTC. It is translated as CASSLAGIAGDEQFF.

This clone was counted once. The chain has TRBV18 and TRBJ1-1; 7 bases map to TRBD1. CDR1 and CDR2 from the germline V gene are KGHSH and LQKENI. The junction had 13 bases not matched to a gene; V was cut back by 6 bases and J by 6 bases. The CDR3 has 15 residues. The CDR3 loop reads CASSYTNRGTAEAFF. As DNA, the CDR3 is TGTGCCAGCTCTTACACAAACAGGGGTACAGCTGAAGCTTTCTTT.

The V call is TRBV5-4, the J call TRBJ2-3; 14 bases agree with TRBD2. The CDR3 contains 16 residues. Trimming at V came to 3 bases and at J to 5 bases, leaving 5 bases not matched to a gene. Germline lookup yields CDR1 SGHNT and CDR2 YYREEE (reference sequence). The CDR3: CASSSGLAGAGDTQYF. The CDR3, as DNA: TGTGCCAGCAGCTCGGGACTAGCGGGGGCGGGAGATACGCAGTATTTT.

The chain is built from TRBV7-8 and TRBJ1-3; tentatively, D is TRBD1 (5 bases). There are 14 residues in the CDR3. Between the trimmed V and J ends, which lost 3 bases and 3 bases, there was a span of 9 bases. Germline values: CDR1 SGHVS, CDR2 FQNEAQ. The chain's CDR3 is CASSFRGGGNTIYF. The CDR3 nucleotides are TGTGCCAGCAGCTTTAGGGGTGGTGGAAACACCATATATTTT. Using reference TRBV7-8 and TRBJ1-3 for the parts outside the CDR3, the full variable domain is GAGVSQSPRYKVAKRGQDVALRCDPISGHVSLFWYQQALGQGPEFLTYFQNEAQLDKSGLPSDRFFAERPEGSVSTLKIQRTQQEDSAVYLCASSFRGGGNTIYFGEGSWLTVV.